This T cell receptor (beta chain) was documented in a study of shared clonotypes between healthy human individuals. General study points: What rarefaction showed was incomplete sorted-subset sequencing despite large depth.

Naive CD8 isolation took CD45RO-negative cells positively selected for CCR7 and excluded terminally differentiated effector memory CD45RA+ cells. About this clone itself: Its target is unknown.

The CDR3 is 15 amino acids. CDR1 and CDR2 (germline): MDHEN, SYDVKM. V was pared by 4 bases and J by 3 bases, with 3 bases of the junction left unmatched. TCRdb's copy holds only in-frame clones and misses some; the assay was immunoSEQ multiplex PCR. The table lists about 2.2 million clones, roughly 91% of them singletons, with about 1.8% in the top ten. The sample comprised naive CD8+ T cells from PBMCs. The chain couples TRBV28 to TRBJ2-1; the match to TRBD2 covers 10 bases. This receptor was obtained from a man aged 18 to 29 in good health. Some clones in this sample may be carry-over from other donors' samples. Here the CDR3 DNA reads TGTGCCAGCAGTTCGGGACTAGCGATCTACAATGAGCAGTTCTTC. Translating it yields CASSSGLAIYNEQFF.